A single sample gave rise to the 16 T cell receptor beta chains below, sequenced in a study. Assay used: immunoSEQ multiplex PCR; TCRdb lists only in-frame clones, some missing. Among roughly 68,000 clones listed, 90% to 95% were seen once. The source material was PBMCs. All receptors derive from a man aged 35 to 55 with rheumatoid arthritis.

The chain combines TRBV11-2 with TRBJ1-1, with 12 nucleotides matching TRBD1. The V segment lost 1 base and the J segment 7 bases; nucleotides outside the gene matches: 4. The germline V gene has CDR1 SGHAT and CDR2 FQNNGV. The CDR3 totals 15 residues. In DNA, the CDR3 is TGTGCCAGCAGCTTAGTGGGACAGGGGGCTCTTGAAGCTTTCTTT. Residues: CASSLVGQGALEAFF.

This chain connects TRBV4-2 to TRBJ2-5; 9 bases are a match to TRBD2. The CDR3 has 16 amino acids. V lost 4 bases to trimming and J lost 2 bases; unmatched junction nucleotides: 8. The germline gives CDR1 LGHNA, CDR2 YNFKEQ. For the CDR3, the DNA is TGTGCCAGCAGCCGCGGACTAGCGAACACTCAAGAGACCCAGTACTTC. Its translation is CASSRGLANTQETQYF.

This chain joins TRBV19 and TRBJ2-7, with a possible D match to TRBD1 (6 bases). The CDR3 contains 16 residues. Germline V gives CDR1 LNHDA, CDR2 SQIVND (reference sequence). The V end lost 5 bases, the J end lost 0 bases, and 17 bases lay between the germline ends. Here the CDR3 reads CASSLQARGGSYEQYF. CDR3 sequence (DNA): TGTGCCAGTAGTCTGCAAGCCCGAGGGGGCTCCTACGAGCAGTACTTC. Together with reference TRBV19 and TRBJ2-7, the CDR3 gives the full variable domain: DGGITQSPKYLFRKEGQNVTLSCEQNLNHDAMYWYRQDPGQGLRLIYYSQIVNDFQKGDIAEGYSVSREKKESFPLTVTSAQKNPTAFYLCASSLQARGGSYEQYFGPGTRLTVT.

The V gene is TRBV7-9, the J gene TRBJ2-4, with D unresolved. Per the germline V gene, CDR1 is SEHNR and CDR2 is FQNEAQ (reference sequence). Trimming stripped 1 base from V and 2 bases from J, with 9 bases between. The CDR3 has 15 residues. For the CDR3, the DNA is TGTGCCAGCAGCTTAGGTCCAGGCCCCAAAAACATTCAGTACTTC. Translating gives CASSLGPGPKNIQYF.

This clone was seen only once. This sequence joins TRBV30 and TRBJ1-1, with D unclear. Looked up from germline, CDR1 is GTSNPN and CDR2 is SVGIG (reference sequence). The CDR3 runs to 12 residues. Trimming removed 3 bases from V and 1 base from J, with 6 bases in between. In nucleotides, the CDR3 is TGTGCCTGGAGCAAGGCGAACACTGAAGCTTTCTTT. Translated, it gives CAWSKANTEAFF.

J is TRBJ1-2 and V is TRBV12-2; the table calls TRBD1, which could not be checked here. TRBV12-2 is marked as a pseudogene. The CDR3 sequence is 14 residues long. The CDR3 spells CASRLVQGNYGYTF. CDR3 sequence (DNA): TGTGCAAGTCGCTTAGTACAGGGTAACTATGGCTACACCTTC.

This clone has a single count. Other DNA sequences in the sample encode the same CDR3. J is TRBJ2-1 and V is TRBV11-2; 9 bases map to TRBD1. CDR1 is SGHAT and CDR2 is FQNNGV in the germline V gene. The CDR3 sequence is 17 residues long. Unmatched junction bases numbered 17, after V lost 6 bases and J lost 8 bases. Written as DNA, the CDR3 is TGTGCCAGCAGACCCTGGTCCTGGGACAGGGAGCGGCATGAGCAGTTCTTC. It encodes CASRPWSWDRERHEQFF.

The chain carries TRBV27 and TRBJ2-4; D unclear. The V gene lost 6 bases and the J gene lost 1 base, with 13 bases spanning the gap. CDR3 length equals 15 residues. Germline values: CDR1 MNHEY, CDR2 SMNVEV (reference sequence). The CDR3 reads CASSSLALAKNIQYF. DNA for the CDR3: TGTGCCAGCAGCTCCTTGGCACTGGCCAAAAACATTCAGTACTTC.

V and J are TRBV28 and TRBJ1-2; unclear D gene. The CDR3 consists of 12 residues. Trimming removed 7 bases from V and 8 bases from J, with 14 bases in between. Looked up from germline, CDR1 is MDHEN and CDR2 is SYDVKM. As DNA, the CDR3 is TGTGCCAGCAACTCCCCCCCTCGGGGCTACACCTTC. As protein: CASNSPPRGYTF.

The gene calls are TRBV2 and TRBJ2-5; 7 bases are a match to TRBD1. CDR1 and CDR2 (germline): SNHLY, FYNNEI. The CDR3 sequence is 15 residues long. Trimming took 5 bases from V and 2 from J; bases not matched to a gene: 8. The CDR3 DNA reads as TGTGCCAGCAGTCCCACACAGGGGTCACAAGAGACCCAGTACTTC. It translates to CASSPTQGSQETQYF.

The chain has TRBV5-4 and TRBJ1-2, with 8 bases lining up with TRBD1. CDR1 is SGHNT and CDR2 is YYREEE in the germline V gene (reference sequence). The CDR3 contains 14 residues. V lost 6 bases, J lost 4 bases, and 8 bases stayed unmatched. Here the CDR3 DNA reads TGTGCCAGCAATAAAGACAGGGGCTCCTATGGCTACACCTTC. Its translation is CASNKDRGSYGYTF.

The V call is TRBV11-2, the J call TRBJ1-6, with D possibly being TRBD1 (6 bases). The CDR3 contains 15 residues. Germline-derived CDR1 and CDR2 are SGHAT and FQNNGV. Trimming pared 4 bases from V and 9 bases from J, leaving 16 bases between. CDR3 coding DNA: TGTGCCAGCAGCTCTGGGGACATCCGGAGTTCACCCCTCCACTTT. It yields the protein CASSSGDIRSSPLHF.

The J gene is TRBJ1-3, the V gene TRBV7-2; TRBD1 might be the D (5 bases). The CDR3 totals 16 residues. The germline gives CDR1 SGHTA, CDR2 FQGNSA. Deletions cut 2 bases from V and 0 bases from J, with 11 bases between. The CDR3 DNA reads as TGTGCCAGCAGCTTATCCCCGACAGACTCTGGAAACACCATATATTTT. This translates into CASSLSPTDSGNTIYF. The whole variable domain, remainder taken from reference TRBV7-2 and TRBJ1-3, is GAGVSQSPSNKVTEKGKDVELRCDPISGHTALYWYRQSLGQGLEFLIYFQGNSAPDKSGLPSDRFSAERTGGSVSTLTIQRTQQEDSAVYLCASSLSPTDSGNTIYFGEGSWLTVV.

V usage is TRBV9 and J usage is TRBJ2-7; no firm D call. This CDR3 spans 13 amino acids. Germline assignment: CDR1 SGDLS and CDR2 YYNGEE. V was cut by 4 bases and J by 3 bases, with 11 bases left in between. CDR3 loop: CASSPSPLYEQYF. The CDR3 DNA reads as TGTGCCAGCAGCCCATCGCCGCTCTACGAGCAGTACTTC.

This chain joins TRBV5-6 and TRBJ2-7, with D perhaps TRBD1 (5 bases). CDR3 length equals 15 residues. Looked up from germline, CDR1 is SGHDT and CDR2 is YYEEEE. V was shortened by 1 base and J by 6 bases, with 17 bases between the two germline ends. For the CDR3, the DNA is TGTGCCAGCAGCTTGTCTGTGGGGCTGGGTAGCGAGCAGTACTTC. Translated, it gives CASSLSVGLGSEQYF.

The V and J genes are TRBV6-5 and TRBJ1-1; TRBD1 agrees at 7 bases. The CDR3 totals 16 residues. CDR1 and CDR2 (germline): MNHEY, SVGAGI. J gave up 4 bases and V 2 bases, and 10 bases lay outside the gene matches. The CDR3 region has the DNA TGTGCCAGCAGTTACCGAGGCAGGGGGGTAAGCACTGAAGCTTTCTTT. Translated: CASSYRGRGVSTEAFF.